These 8 T cell receptor beta chains came from one sample sequenced in a study of T-cell memory formation after mild COVID-19 (dated by TCRdb to the early 2020s). Library method: 5' RACE. Sequencing instrument: Illumina NovaSeq 6000. In-frame beta chains were kept once TCRdb had trimmed the public reads at Q25 with fastp and called clones with MiXCR. Each CDR3 protein appears once, grouped with its most common genes and DNA. The sample contains roughly 280,000 distinct CDR3 sequences, 15% to 20% of them found a single time. The ten top clones hold roughly a fifth of the sample. Sequencing was done on a sample of PBMCs or a T cell subset sorted from them (not recorded which). Every receptor here comes from a man aged 18 to 29 who had mild COVID-19 (a few samples of this study predate the infection). The sample titles of this study are shuffled in the database, so cell type and time point are left out; the donor was told from shared clones.

The chain employs TRBV5-1 and TRBJ2-6, with D hard to call. Germline V gives CDR1 SGHRS, CDR2 YFSETQ. The CDR3 is made up of 14 amino acids. Between the trimmed V and J ends, which lost 5 bases and 2 bases, there was a span of 8 bases. DNA for the CDR3: TGCGCCAGCAGATTAGCCCCTGGGGCCAACGTCCTGACTTTC. Its protein is CASRLAPGANVLTF.

This clonotype was seen more than once but under ten times. The rearrangement links TRBV19 to TRBJ1-1; D is ambiguous. The CDR3 is 14 amino acids. Germline V CDR1 and CDR2: LNHDA, SQIVND (reference sequence). The ends were cut back, 9 bases at V and 1 base at J, with 15 bases in the middle. The CDR3 DNA follows: TGTGCCAGCACCTCGGGTTTTGGGAACACTGAAGCTTTCTTT. Translated: CASTSGFGNTEAFF.

This clonotype appeared many times. The rearrangement joins TRBV2 to TRBJ2-2; D gene ambiguous. The CDR3 totals 12 residues. V was pared by 3 bases and J by 5 bases, with 4 bases between. Germline V lookup: CDR1 SNHLY, CDR2 FYNNEI. The CDR3 bases are TGTGCCAGCAGTGAGGAGACCGGGGAGCTGTTTTTT. It codes for CASSEETGELFF.

This clonotype was recorded a few times. The gene calls are TRBV5-1 and TRBJ2-2; D is unresolved. The CDR3 has 13 amino acids. Per the germline V gene, CDR1 is SGHRS and CDR2 is YFSETQ. V was trimmed by 0 bases and J by 6 bases, leaving 6 bases between them. CDR3 in amino acids: CASSLGRPGELFF. CDR3 nucleotides: TGCGCCAGCAGCTTGGGACGGCCCGGGGAGCTGTTTTTT.

The genes are TRBV12-3 or TRBV12-4 and TRBJ1-1; no clear D gene. Trimming pared 3 bases from V and 3 bases from J, leaving 8 bases between. The CDR3 runs 13 residues. In DNA, the CDR3 is TGTGCCAGCAGTTTTCGGAGAGACACTGAAGCTTTCTTT. It is translated as CASSFRRDTEAFF.

This clonotype occurred a few times. V and J are TRBV3-1 and TRBJ2-5; D unclear. V was trimmed by 10 bases and J by 4 bases, leaving 16 bases between them. Germline lookup yields CDR1 LGHDT and CDR2 YNNKEL (reference sequence). The CDR3 consists of 13 residues. The CDR3 protein is CAINYHHPETQYF. CDR3 nucleotide sequence: TGTGCCATTAACTACCACCACCCAGAGACCCAGTACTTC.

The rearrangement links TRBV5-1 to TRBJ1-2, with TRBD1 as a possible D gene (6 bases). The CDR3 has 15 residues. The ends were cut back, 6 bases at V and 3 bases at J, with 18 bases in the middle. Germline CDR1 is SGHRS and CDR2 is YFSETQ. The CDR3 here is CASTPRGGLDYGYTF. CDR3 in DNA: TGCGCCAGCACCCCCCGCGGGGGGCTCGACTATGGCTACACCTTC.

The chain uses TRBV7-9 and TRBJ2-3; 11 bases agree with TRBD1. The V segment lost 10 bases and the J segment 2 bases; nucleotides outside the gene matches: 11. Germline loops: CDR1 SEHNR, CDR2 FQNEAQ (reference sequence). CDR3 length: 16 amino acids. CDR3 nucleotide sequence: TGTGCCACCCTCCCTCGGACAGGGGGCCCCACAGATACGCAGTATTTT. Translated: CATLPRTGGPTDTQYF.